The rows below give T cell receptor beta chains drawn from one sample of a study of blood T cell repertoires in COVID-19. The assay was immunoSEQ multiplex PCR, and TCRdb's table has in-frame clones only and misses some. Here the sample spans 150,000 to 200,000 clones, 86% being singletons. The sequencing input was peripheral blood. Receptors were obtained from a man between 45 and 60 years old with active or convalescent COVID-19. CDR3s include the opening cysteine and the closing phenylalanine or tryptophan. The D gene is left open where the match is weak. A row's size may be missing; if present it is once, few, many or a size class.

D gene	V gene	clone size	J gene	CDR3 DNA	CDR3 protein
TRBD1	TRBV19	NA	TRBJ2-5	TGTGCCAGTAGTGTGGGACAGCAAGAGACCCAGTACTTC	CASSVGQQETQYF
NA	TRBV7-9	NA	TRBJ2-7	TGTGCCAGCAGCTTAGAAGGGACACCAACCTACGAGCAGTACTTC	CASSLEGTPTYEQYF
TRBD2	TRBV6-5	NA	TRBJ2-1	TGTGCCAGCACCAAGGGGACTACCTCCTACAATGAGCAGTTCTTC	CASTKGTTSYNEQFF
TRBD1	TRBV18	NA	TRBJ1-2	TGTGCCAGCTCACCACCGACAGGGGATGGCTACACCTTC	CASSPPTGDGYTF
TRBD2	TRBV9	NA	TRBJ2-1	TGTGCCAGCAGCGAGAGCGGGAGGGCCCTCAATGAGCAGTTCTTC	CASSESGRALNEQFF
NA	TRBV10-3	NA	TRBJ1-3	TGTGCCATCGGGGGGGGCACCTCTGGAAACACCATATATTTT	CAIGGGTSGNTIYF
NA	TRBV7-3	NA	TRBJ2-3	TGTGCCAGCAGCTTAATCTCCGGCACAGATACGCAGTATTTT	CASSLISGTDTQYF
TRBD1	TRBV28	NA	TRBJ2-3	TGTGCCAGCAGTAAGGGGGCGCTTAACACAGATACGCAGTATTTT	CASSKGALNTDTQYF
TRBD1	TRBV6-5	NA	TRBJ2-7	TGTGCCAGCAGTACGAGGGACAGGTGGCCGGGGGAGCAGTACTTC	CASSTRDRWPGEQYF
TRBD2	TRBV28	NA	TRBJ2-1	TGTGCCAGCAGAACTAGCGGGGGGGTATCCTACAATGAGCAGTTCTTC	CASRTSGGVSYNEQFF
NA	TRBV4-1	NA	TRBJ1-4	TGCGCCAGCAGCCAAGAGGGGGGGACTTGGGGCCCGAGGGGTGAAAAACTGTTTTTT	CASSQEGGTWGPRGEKLFF
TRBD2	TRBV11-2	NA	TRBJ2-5	TGTGCCAGCACCCCGGGACTAGCGGAGACCCAGTACTTC	CASTPGLAETQYF
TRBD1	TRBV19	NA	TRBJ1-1	TGTGCCAGTAGTACTTTGGACAGGGGGAACACTGAAGCTTTCTTT	CASSTLDRGNTEAFF
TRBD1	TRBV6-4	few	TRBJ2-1	TGTGCCAGCAGTGACCTGACAGGGAATGAGCAGTTCTTC	CASSDLTGNEQFF
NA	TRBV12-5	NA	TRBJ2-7	TGTGCTAGTGGTTCTAACAGGTACGAGCAGTACTTC	CASGSNRYEQYF
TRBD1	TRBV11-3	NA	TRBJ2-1	TGTGCCAGCAGTCAAGGGACAGGGGGAGTGGGTGAGCAGTTCTTC	CASSQGTGGVGEQFF
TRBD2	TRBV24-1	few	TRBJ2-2	TGTGCCACCAGTGGTATAGCGGGAAACACCGGGGAGCTGTTTTTT	CATSGIAGNTGELFF
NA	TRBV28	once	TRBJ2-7	TGTGCCAGCAGGGAGTACCCCTACGAGCAGTACTTC	CASREYPYEQYF
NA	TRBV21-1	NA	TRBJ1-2	TGTGCCAGCAGCAAGGACAGGGAGGAAAGTGGCTACACCTTC	CASSKDREESGYTF
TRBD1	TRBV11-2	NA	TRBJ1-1	TGTGCCAGCAGCTTAGGACAGGGGGCCACTGAAGCTTTCTTT	CASSLGQGATEAFF
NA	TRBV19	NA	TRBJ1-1	TGTGCCAGTAGTGTGGGGGGGGCGAACACTGAAGCTTTCTTT	CASSVGGANTEAFF
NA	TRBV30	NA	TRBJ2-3	TGTGCCTGGAGTGCCCTAACAGATACGCAGTATTTT	CAWSALTDTQYF
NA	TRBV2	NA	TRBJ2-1	TGTGCCAGCAGACGCGAATCGGGGTTAAACAATGAGCAGTTCTTC	CASRRESGLNNEQFF
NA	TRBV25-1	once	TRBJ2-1	TGTGCCAGCAGTGAGCTACGGAGCGGAAGCTCCTACAATGAGCAGTTCTTC	CASSELRSGSSYNEQFF
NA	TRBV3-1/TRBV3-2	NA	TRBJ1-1	TGTGCCAGCAGTGACAGGAAAAGATTTGAAGCTTTCTTT	CASSDRKRFEAFF
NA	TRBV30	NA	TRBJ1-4	TGTGCCTGGACAGGGGTCGCTAATGAAAAACTGTTTTTT	CAWTGVANEKLFF
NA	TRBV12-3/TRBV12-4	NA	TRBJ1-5	TGTGCCAGCACCGCGGCATTCAATCAGCCCCAGCATTTT	CASTAAFNQPQHF
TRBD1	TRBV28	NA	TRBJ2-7	TGTGCCAGCAGGGGGACAGGGTGGGGATACGAGCAGTACTTC	CASRGTGWGYEQYF
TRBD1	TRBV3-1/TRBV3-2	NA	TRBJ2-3	TGTGCCAGCAGCCCGGATGGATTTGACGGGACAGGGACGGCAGATACGCAGTATTTT	CASSPDGFDGTGTADTQYF
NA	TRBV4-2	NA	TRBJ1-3	TGTGCCAGCAGCCAAGAGCGCAGGGAAATTGCAAACACCATATATTTT	CASSQERREIANTIYF
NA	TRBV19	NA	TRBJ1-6	TGTGCCAGTAGGCTGCAAATCGGACAGCCTAATTCACCCCTCCACTTT	CASRLQIGQPNSPLHF
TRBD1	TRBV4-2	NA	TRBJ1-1	TGTGCCAGCAGCCAACCCGGGGACAGCACTGAAGCTTTCTTT	CASSQPGDSTEAFF